Listed below are T cell receptor beta chains from one sample, sequenced in a study of blood T cell repertoires in COVID-19. The data were produced by immunoSEQ multiplex PCR, yet TCRdb's version contains in-frame clones alone and is incomplete. The sample includes fewer than 30,000 clones, over 70% of them seen just once. The specimen sequenced was peripheral blood. These receptor sequences come from a woman in her fifties or sixties with acute or convalescent COVID-19. The CDR3 runs from the conserved cysteine through the conserved F or W.

TRBJ2-7 TRBV19 CASTNRDRGLEEQYF
TRBJ2-5 TRBV4-1 CASSQGFGQKETQYF
TRBJ1-1 TRBV6-5 CASSKQPNTEAFF
TRBJ2-1 TRBV9 CASNQVSPYNEQFF
TRBJ2-7 TRBV7-2 CASSTADRETAEQYF
TRBJ2-1 TRBV5-1 CASSQWESSGGSYNEQFF
TRBJ1-2 TRBV25-1 CASAYRGQVGGYTF
TRBJ2-2 TRBV5-1 CASTRTSQGNTPGELFF
TRBJ2-3 TRBV27 CASSTLLSADTQYF
TRBJ2-5 TRBV7-9 CASSQTGETQYF
TRBJ1-1 TRBV19 CASSSLSSGYTEAFF
TRBJ1-1 TRBV30 CAWRRGQITEAFF
TRBJ1-5 TRBV3-1/TRBV3-2 CASSQQGQPQHF
TRBJ1-1 TRBV20-1 CSAGRDTEAFF
TRBJ1-2 TRBV6-5 CASSYSAETGSRGYTF
TRBJ2-3 TRBV29-1 CSVGGSGGLGQDTQYF
TRBJ2-2 TRBV19 CASFTGFSGGELFF
TRBJ1-6 TRBV5-1 CASSLLGTFYSPLHF
TRBJ1-3 TRBV29-1 CSVSLLSGNTIYF
TRBJ2-5 TRBV4-1 CASSGRQYQETQYF
TRBJ1-1 TRBV12-3/TRBV12-4 CASSFSRDRKAFF
TRBJ1-1 TRBV28 CASSIYRAQNTEAFF
TRBJ2-1 TRBV18 CASSPGQGFNEQFF
TRBJ1-2 TRBV9 CASSPGGQIPYGYTF
TRBJ1-1 TRBV9 CASSGQGAEAFF
TRBJ1-1 TRBV30 CAWTGGFNTEAFF
TRBJ1-1 TRBV5-1 CASSFAYRGPNTEAFF
TRBJ1-5 TRBV24-1 CATSDFGQGRHF
TRBJ2-7 TRBV25-1 CASSGNSGVSEQYF
TRBJ1-2 TRBV19 CASSIEKGAYGYTF
TRBJ2-7 TRBV2 CASSEGTSYEQYF
TRBJ2-1 TRBV28 CASSRGDRINEQFF
TRBJ2-3 TRBV5-1 CASSLTGLRTDTQYF
TRBJ2-2 TRBV7-9 CASSLRRTGANGELFF
TRBJ2-7 TRBV10-3 CAISAGDRGAYEQYF
TRBJ1-2 TRBV25-1 CASSPFLEQGKANYGYTF
TRBJ2-2 TRBV18 CASSRMQGAGSTGELFF
TRBJ2-3 TRBV29-1 CSVEDRDRDTDTQYF
TRBJ2-5 TRBV28 CASRGTGPQRETQYF
TRBJ1-1 TRBV4-2 CASSQGSGRSEAFF
TRBJ1-3 TRBV19 CASSRDFSGNTIYF
TRBJ2-1 TRBV14 CASSPPGRASSYNEQFF
TRBJ1-1 TRBV2 CATSGGNRDTEAFF
TRBJ1-5 TRBV5-1 CASSLDGSNQPQHF
TRBJ2-7 TRBV5-1 CASSLEGQGANEQYF
TRBJ2-5 TRBV7-8 CASSLGAGGSGETQYF
TRBJ2-5 TRBV18 CASSPSAETQYF
TRBJ1-1 TRBV6-5 CASRTRNTEAFF
TRBJ1-2 TRBV5-1 CASKSGAQNDYGYTF